What follows describes a single T cell receptor (beta chain). Germline lookup yields CDR1 MNHEY and CDR2 SMNVEV (reference sequence). The junction had 3 bases not matched to a gene; V was cut back by 2 bases and J by 2 bases. CDR3 size: 14 residues. These data are taken from a study of blood T cell repertoires in COVID-19. Whole-study context: The study drew acute and convalescent COVID-19 samples from the United States, Italy and Spain.

Libraries were prepared by immunoSEQ multiplex PCR; TCRdb keeps only in-frame clonotypes and omits some of them. Counted here are some 250,000 clones, roughly 85% occurring once; the ten biggest clones make up around 2%. Sequencing input: peripheral blood. This TCR derives from a man in his thirties or forties who had recovered from COVID-19. The chain employs TRBV27 and TRBJ2-7, with TRBD1 matching over 7 bases. DNA of the CDR3: TGTGCCAGCAGTTTACTCGACAGGGCCTACGAGCAGTACTTC. As protein: CASSLLDRAYEQYF.